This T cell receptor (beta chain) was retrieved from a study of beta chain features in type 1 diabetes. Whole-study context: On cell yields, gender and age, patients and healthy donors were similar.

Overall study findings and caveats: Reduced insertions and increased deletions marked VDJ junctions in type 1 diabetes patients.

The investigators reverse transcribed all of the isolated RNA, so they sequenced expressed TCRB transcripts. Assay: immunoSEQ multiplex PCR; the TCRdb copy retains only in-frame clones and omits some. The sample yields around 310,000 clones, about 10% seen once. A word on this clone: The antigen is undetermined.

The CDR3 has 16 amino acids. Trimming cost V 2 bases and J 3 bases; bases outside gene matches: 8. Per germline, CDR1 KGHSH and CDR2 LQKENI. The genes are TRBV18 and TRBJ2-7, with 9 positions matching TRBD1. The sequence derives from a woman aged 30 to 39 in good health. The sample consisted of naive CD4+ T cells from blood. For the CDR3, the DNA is TGTGCCAGCTCACCAGGTCGGGGACAGGGCTTCTACGAGCAGTACTTC. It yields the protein CASSPGRGQGFYEQYF.